This TCR beta chain was documented in a study of T cells in Graves' hyperthyroidism and ophthalmopathy. Researchers took RNA transcripts and amplified the TCR beta CDR3 regions from them. RT-PCR in the first round (using the HTBI primer set) targeted the TCR CDR3. TCRdb redid the calling of the multiplex PCR reads with MiXCR, one entry per CDR3 protein. The sample contains some 490,000 distinct CDR3 sequences, 22% of which appear only once. Per germline, CDR1 DFQATT and CDR2 SNEGSKA (reference sequence). Unmatched junction bases numbered 6, after V lost 4 bases and J lost 1 base. The CDR3 has 14 residues. Inclusion characteristics of ophthalmopathy patients comprised a Clinical Activity Score of at least 3, a NOSPECS grade of at least 4, and duration under 3 months. Used for diagnoses were clinical symptoms, serum thyroxine and TRAb, thyroid ultrasound and orbital computed tomography. Many counts were recorded for this clonotype.

The sequenced material came from blood. The clonotype originates from a woman in her 70s with Graves' ophthalmopathy. This rearrangement joins TRBV20-1 to TRBJ2-7; 8 nucleotides match TRBD2. DNA for the CDR3: TGCAGTGCTAAGAGCGGGAGTGGATCCTACGAGCAGTACTTC. Its protein is CSAKSGSGSYEQYF.